A selection of T cell receptor beta chains follows, all from one sample in a study of PD-L1 blockade in urothelial cancer. Method: immunoSEQ multiplex PCR; TCRdb's copy keeps in-frame clones and lacks some. This table holds roughly 110,000 clones, 91% found once. The sample here was PBMCs, taken around atezolizumab (anti-PD-L1) treatment. The receptors shown here come from a man aged 55 to 70 with urothelial cancer. The CDR3 runs from the conserved cysteine through the conserved F or W. The order of the fields is V gene, J gene, clone size, D gene, CDR3 DNA, CDR3 protein. D genes are given only for firm matches. Clone size, where shown, is once, few, many, or a class for clones that have expanded.

V: TRBV7-3; J: TRBJ2-6; size: .; D: .; DNA: TGTGCCAGCAGCTTATGGGGGCGGGGGGCCAACGTCCTGACTTTC; CDR3: CASSLWGRGANVLTF
V: TRBV9; J: TRBJ2-7; size: .; D: .; DNA: TGTGCCAGCAGCGTAGGGGCAGTCTCCTACGAGCAGTACTTC; CDR3: CASSVGAVSYEQYF
V: TRBV7-6; J: TRBJ2-2; size: .; D: TRBD2; DNA: TGTGCCAGCAGCTTAGAACTAGCGGGAGCCTTCGGGGAGCTGTTTTTT; CDR3: CASSLELAGAFGELFF
V: TRBV11-2; J: TRBJ2-5; size: .; D: TRBD2; DNA: TGTGCCAGCAGCTTATTGGTGTCTAGCGGGTTCCAAGAGACCCAGTACTTC; CDR3: CASSLLVSSGFQETQYF
V: TRBV11-3; J: TRBJ2-3; size: .; D: TRBD2; DNA: TGTGCCAGCAGCCAGCCAGGACTAGCGGGGGTAGCAGATACGCAGTATTTT; CDR3: CASSQPGLAGVADTQYF
V: TRBV25-1; J: TRBJ1-2; size: .; D: .; DNA: TGTGCCAGCAGTGATCCCGGGACAAACTACTATGGCTACACCTTC; CDR3: CASSDPGTNYYGYTF
V: TRBV6-1; J: TRBJ2-3; size: .; D: .; DNA: TGTGCCAGCAGCCTTTATACAGATACGCAGTATTTT; CDR3: CASSLYTDTQYF
V: TRBV13; J: TRBJ1-1; size: .; D: .; DNA: TGTGCCAGCAGCTTACAGGGAATCGTGACTGAAGCTTTCTTT; CDR3: CASSLQGIVTEAFF
V: TRBV4-2; J: TRBJ2-3; size: .; D: TRBD1; DNA: TGTGCCAGCAGCCAAGTTAGGACAGGTCAGGCGGCAGATACGCAGTATTTT; CDR3: CASSQVRTGQAADTQYF
V: TRBV4-1; J: TRBJ1-6; size: .; D: .; DNA: TGCGCCAGCAGCCAAGAGCGGGGAATCTATAATTCACCCCTCCACTTT; CDR3: CASSQERGIYNSPLHF
V: TRBV19; J: TRBJ2-5; size: .; D: .; DNA: TGTGCCAGTAGCCGACTAGGACAAGAGACCCAGTACTTC; CDR3: CASSRLGQETQYF
V: TRBV9; J: TRBJ1-2; size: .; D: .; DNA: TGTGCCAGCAGCGTGTATCAGGGCCTCTATGGCTACACCTTC; CDR3: CASSVYQGLYGYTF
V: TRBV30; J: TRBJ2-7; size: once; D: .; DNA: TGTGCCTGGAGTCCGGACACCTACGAGCAGTACTTC; CDR3: CAWSPDTYEQYF
V: TRBV28; J: TRBJ1-2; size: .; D: .; DNA: TGTGCCAGCAGTTTCGGGTCTGGGGCAAATGGCTACACCTTC; CDR3: CASSFGSGANGYTF
V: TRBV7-9; J: TRBJ2-5; size: .; D: TRBD2; DNA: TGTGCCAGCACCCCTCTTGGGACTAGCGGGGGGGCGGAGACCCAGTACTTC; CDR3: CASTPLGTSGGAETQYF
V: TRBV11-2; J: TRBJ2-7; size: .; D: TRBD1; DNA: TGTGCCAGCAGCTTAGGACCGGGACAGGGGACCTACGAGCAGTACTTC; CDR3: CASSLGPGQGTYEQYF
V: TRBV5-1; J: TRBJ2-7; size: .; D: .; DNA: TGCGCCAGCAGCCCGGGTAAATACGAGCAGTACTTC; CDR3: CASSPGKYEQYF
V: TRBV20-1; J: TRBJ1-2; size: .; D: .; DNA: .; CDR3: CSAVGQGAGGF
V: TRBV30; J: TRBJ2-5; size: .; D: TRBD2; DNA: TGTGCCTGGACCCTAGCGGGGGTACAAGAGACCCAGTACTTC; CDR3: CAWTLAGVQETQYF
V: TRBV19; J: TRBJ2-7; size: .; D: .; DNA: TGTGCCAGTAGTATAGTCGGGGATTCCTACGAGCAGTACTTC; CDR3: CASSIVGDSYEQYF
V: TRBV6-9; J: TRBJ2-7; size: .; D: .; DNA: TGTGCCAGCAGTCTCCTAGGGAGACCCTCCTACGAGCAGTACTTC; CDR3: CASSLLGRPSYEQYF
V: TRBV29-1; J: TRBJ1-3; size: .; D: TRBD1; DNA: TGCAGCGTTGCCTTCGGGACAGGGTCGGGTGGAAACACCATATATTTT; CDR3: CSVAFGTGSGGNTIYF
V: TRBV19; J: TRBJ2-5; size: .; D: .; DNA: TGTGCCAGTAGTATAGCTGACAGGACTGGGACCCAGTACTTC; CDR3: CASSIADRTGTQYF
V: TRBV4-1; J: TRBJ2-7; size: .; D: TRBD1; DNA: TGCGCCAGCAGCCCTGGGGGACAGGCCTACGAGCAGTACTTC; CDR3: CASSPGGQAYEQYF
V: TRBV7-9; J: TRBJ2-3; size: once; D: .; DNA: TGTGCCAGCAGCTTACACAGTGAAGATACGCAGTATTTT; CDR3: CASSLHSEDTQYF
V: TRBV7-9; J: TRBJ2-1; size: .; D: TRBD1; DNA: TGTGCCAGCAGCTTGAGGGGGGACAGGGGCGAGCAGTTCTTC; CDR3: CASSLRGDRGEQFF
V: TRBV9; J: TRBJ2-2; size: .; D: TRBD2; DNA: TGTGCCAGCAGCGTAGAACCTAGCGGGGGCGGGGAGCTGTTTTTT; CDR3: CASSVEPSGGGELFF
V: TRBV5-4; J: TRBJ2-5; size: .; D: TRBD1; DNA: TGTGCCAGCAGCTTGGGTGGACAGGGCTCCCGCGAGACCCAGTACTTC; CDR3: CASSLGGQGSRETQYF
V: TRBV5-1; J: TRBJ2-3; size: once; D: TRBD1; DNA: TGCGCCAGCAGCTCGCGACCGGGACAGGGCACAGATACGCAGTATTTT; CDR3: CASSSRPGQGTDTQYF